Given below is one T cell receptor beta chain in context. The CDR3 extends over 14 amino acids. V was cut by 0 bases and J by 2 bases, with 8 bases left in between. CDR1 and CDR2 (germline): SGHNT, YYREEE (reference sequence). The data belong to a study of blood T cell repertoires in COVID-19. TCRdb's table, derived via immunoSEQ multiplex PCR, lists solely in-frame clones and lacks some. The data contain approximately 74,000 clones, about 86% of them singletons. The source material was peripheral blood. The rearrangement uses TRBV5-4 and TRBJ1-2; D remains unclear. This sequence originates from a woman of 80 years or more with active or convalescent COVID-19. The CDR3 here is CASSLARGNYGYTF. Written as DNA, the CDR3 is TGTGCCAGCAGCTTGGCCCGAGGGAACTATGGCTACACCTTC.